This T cell receptor (beta chain) was recovered during a study of cytomegalovirus exposure and HLA in healthy donors. PCR used 60 Vbeta primers and 13 Jbeta primers. TCRdb's table, derived via immunoSEQ multiplex PCR, lists solely in-frame clones and lacks some. The sample lists approximately 170,000 clones, around four fifths seen once, with 7.4% in the top ten. This CDR3 has 15 amino acids. The J segment lost 0 bases and the V segment lost 5 bases, leaving 5 bases of the junction unmatched. The germline V gene has CDR1 MNHEY and CDR2 SVGAGI. The V and J genes are TRBV6-5 and TRBJ1-1, with 8 positions matching TRBD1. The origin of this receptor is a male donor in good health and CMV-seropositive. The sequencing input was PBMCs. CDR3 sequence (DNA): TGTGCCAGCAGTCGACAGGGGATTATGAACACTGAAGCTTTCTTT. This translates into CASSRQGIMNTEAFF.